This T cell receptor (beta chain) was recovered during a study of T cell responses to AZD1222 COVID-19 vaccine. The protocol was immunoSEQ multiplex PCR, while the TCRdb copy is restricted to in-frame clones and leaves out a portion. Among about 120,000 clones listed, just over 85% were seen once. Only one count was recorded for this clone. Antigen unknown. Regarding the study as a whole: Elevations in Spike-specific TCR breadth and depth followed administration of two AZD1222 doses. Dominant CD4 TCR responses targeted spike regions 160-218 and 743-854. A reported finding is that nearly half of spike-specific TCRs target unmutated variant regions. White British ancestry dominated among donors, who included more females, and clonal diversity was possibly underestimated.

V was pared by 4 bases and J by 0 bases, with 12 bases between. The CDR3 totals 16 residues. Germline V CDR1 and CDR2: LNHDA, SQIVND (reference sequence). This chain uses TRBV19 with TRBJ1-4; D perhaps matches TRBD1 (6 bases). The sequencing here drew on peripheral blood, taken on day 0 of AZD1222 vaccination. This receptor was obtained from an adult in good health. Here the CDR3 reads CASSKPRGPTNEKLFF. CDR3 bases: TGTGCCAGTAGTAAACCCAGGGGACCAACTAATGAAAAACTGTTTTTT. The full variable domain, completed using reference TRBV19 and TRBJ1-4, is DGGITQSPKYLFRKEGQNVTLSCEQNLNHDAMYWYRQDPGQGLRLIYYSQIVNDFQKGDIAEGYSVSREKKESFPLTVTSAQKNPTAFYLCASSKPRGPTNEKLFFGSGTQLSVL.